This is a list of T cell receptor beta chains from one sample in a study of identical twins. TCRdb redid the calling of the 5' RACE reads with MiXCR, one entry per CDR3 protein. This sample has about 790,000 distinct CDR3 sequences, with roughly 18% found just once. This sample was shared with a second study, whose subject was T cells expressing NK-cell markers.

Sequencing input: PBMCs. Receptors were obtained from a woman aged 18-35 years in good health. CDR3s leave out the opening cysteine and the closing phenylalanine or tryptophan. Each record gives: J gene, V gene, D gene, CDR3 protein. D genes are given only for firm matches.

>TRBJ2-1|TRBV10-3|TRBD2
AISEEGTSGKNEQF
>TRBJ1-1|TRBV4-1|TRBD1
ASRRTGVGRAF
>TRBJ2-3|TRBV12-3/TRBV12-4|NA
ASTDLDTQY
>TRBJ2-4|TRBV7-3|TRBD2
ASSLGEGGIQY
>TRBJ2-1|TRBV20-1|TRBD2
SARKVAGNTDEQF
>TRBJ1-6|TRBV7-9|TRBD1
ASSLGTGRESPLH
>TRBJ2-5|TRBV7-2|TRBD2
ASSPQTAGGETQY
>TRBJ1-6|TRBV2|NA
ASSEQAADNSPLH
>TRBJ2-7|TRBV2|NA
ASSERAGPSYEQY
>TRBJ1-6|TRBV6-5|NA
ASSYSLKSYNSPLH
>TRBJ2-7|TRBV12-3/TRBV12-4|NA
ASSFSRYEQY
>TRBJ1-1|TRBV20-1|TRBD1
SADDRQGAGTEAF
>TRBJ1-1|TRBV12-3/TRBV12-4|NA
ASSWDTGTEAF
>TRBJ2-1|TRBV12-3/TRBV12-4|NA
ASSPQGYEQF
>TRBJ2-5|TRBV5-1|TRBD2
ASSFLAGDQETQY
>TRBJ1-2|TRBV7-2|NA
ASSLGLYGYT
>TRBJ2-7|TRBV18|NA
ASSPPSRGTYEQY
>TRBJ2-7|TRBV6-1|TRBD1
ASSDGQGTSEQY
>TRBJ1-5|TRBV2|TRBD1
ASSETTGPNQPQH
>TRBJ2-7|TRBV7-3|TRBD2
ASSFGGGALEQY
>TRBJ2-7|TRBV20-1|NA
SARRTIQGDEQY
>TRBJ1-6|TRBV10-3|TRBD1
AIGQGSPLH